Each of the 5 T cell receptor beta chains below was sequenced from the same sample in a study of technical replicates of blood from a few donors. Generated by immunoSEQ multiplex PCR, the TCRdb table keeps only in-frame clones and is missing some. This table has around 80,000 clones, about 98% appearing once. The source material was T cells isolated from PBMCs. The source is a human donor in good health.

This clone came up once. At one end the junction does not follow the germline gene, possibly because of a read error. The V call is TRBV25-1, the J call TRBJ1-1; TRBD1 matches 11 bases. Germline lookup yields CDR1 MGHDK and CDR2 SYGVNS. The CDR3 contains 14 residues. The CDR3 DNA sequence: TGTACCAGCAGTGAGGGACAGGGGGACACTGAAGCTTTCTTT. Translation gives CTSSEGQGDTEAFF.

CDR3 DNA sequence: TGTGCCAGCAGCCCCGGGACTTATAGCTCCACCTACGAGCAGTACTTC. Protein product: CASSPGTYSSTYEQYF. The chain combines TRBV4-2 with TRBJ2-7; D may be TRBD2 (6 bases). The CDR3 spans 16 residues. Germline V CDR1 and CDR2: LGHNA, YNFKEQ. Trimming stripped 4 bases from V and 2 bases from J, with 18 bases between.

The CDR3 DNA sequence: TGTGCCTCCTATGGACCGACAGCCCTGGGAACTGAAGCTTTCTTT. Translation gives CASYGPTALGTEAFF. The chain carries TRBV30 and TRBJ1-1; the D gene is possibly TRBD1 (5 bases). Germline loops: CDR1 GTSNPN, CDR2 SVGIG (reference sequence). The V and J ends lost 7 bases and 5 bases respectively, with 23 bases between them. The CDR3 consists of 15 residues. Based on the CDR3 plus reference TRBV30 and TRBJ1-1, the full variable domain is SQTIHQWPATLVQPVGSPLSLECTVEGTSNPNLYWYRQAAGRGLQLLFYSVGIGQISSEVPQNLSASRPQDRQFILSSKKLLLSDSGFYLCASYGPTALGTEAFFGQGTRLTVV.

V usage is TRBV18 and J usage is TRBJ2-3; D not certain. Germline V lookup: CDR1 KGHSH, CDR2 LQKENI. The CDR3 covers 14 residues. The V end was cut by 0 bases, the J end by 0 bases, with 4 bases between. The CDR3 spells CASSPPASTDTQYF. The CDR3 bases are TGTGCCAGCTCACCACCGGCTAGCACAGATACGCAGTATTTT.

The V and J genes are TRBV7-2 and TRBJ2-7, with TRBD1 identical over 11 bases. The germline V gene has CDR1 SGHTA and CDR2 FQGNSA. The CDR3 has 15 amino acids. V lost 4 bases and J lost 0; bases outside the gene matches: 2. CDR3 sequence: CASSWDRGSSYEQYF. In nucleotides, the CDR3 is TGTGCCAGCAGCTGGGACAGGGGGAGCTCCTACGAGCAGTACTTC.